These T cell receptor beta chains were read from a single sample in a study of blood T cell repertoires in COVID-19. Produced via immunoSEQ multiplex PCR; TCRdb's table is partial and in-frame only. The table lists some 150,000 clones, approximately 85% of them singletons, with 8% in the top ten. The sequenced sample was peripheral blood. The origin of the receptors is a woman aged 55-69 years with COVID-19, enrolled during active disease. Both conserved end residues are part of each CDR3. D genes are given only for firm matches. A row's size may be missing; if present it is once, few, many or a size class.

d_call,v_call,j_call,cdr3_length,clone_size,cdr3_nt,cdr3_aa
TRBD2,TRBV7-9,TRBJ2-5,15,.,TGTGCCAGCAGCTTAACTAGCGGGGAGCAAGAGACCCAGTACTTC,CASSLTSGEQETQYF
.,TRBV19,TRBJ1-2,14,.,TGTGCCAGTAGTATAATTGGCCGGGGCTATGGCTACACCTTC,CASSIIGRGYGYTF
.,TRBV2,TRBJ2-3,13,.,TGTGCCAGCGGGTTGCTAAGCGAGGATACGCAGTATTTT,CASGLLSEDTQYF
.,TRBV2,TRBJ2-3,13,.,TGTGCCAGCAGTGATCAGGGGATGGATACGCAGTATTTT,CASSDQGMDTQYF
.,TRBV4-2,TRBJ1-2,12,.,TGTGCCAGCAGCCAAGATTGGGCGAGCTACACCTTC,CASSQDWASYTF
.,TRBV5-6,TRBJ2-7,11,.,TGTGCCAGCAGCGGGCAAGACGAGCAGTACTTC,CASSGQDEQYF
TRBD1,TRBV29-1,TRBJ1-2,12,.,TGCAGCACCGGCGAATTGGACAGGGGCTACACCTTC,CSTGELDRGYTF
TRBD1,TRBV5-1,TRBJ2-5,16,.,TGCGCCACCGCCCGTACCGGGACAGGGGGCCTCGAGACCCAGTACTTC,CATARTGTGGLETQYF
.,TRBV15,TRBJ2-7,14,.,TGTGCCACCAGCAGATCCGGGAGCTCCTACGAGCAGTACTTC,CATSRSGSSYEQYF
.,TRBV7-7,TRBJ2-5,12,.,TGTGCCAGCAGTATCTCGGGTGAAACCCAGTACTTC,CASSISGETQYF
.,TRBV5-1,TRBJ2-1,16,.,TGCGCCAGCAGTAGAACGATTACTCAATCCTACAATGAGCAGTTCTTC,CASSRTITQSYNEQFF
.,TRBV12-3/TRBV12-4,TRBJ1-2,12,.,TGTGCCAGCAGTTTGCAGGACTATGGCTACACCTTC,CASSLQDYGYTF
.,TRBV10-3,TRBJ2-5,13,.,TGTGCCATCAGTGCTCAGGGTCAAGAGACCCAGTACTTC,CAISAQGQETQYF
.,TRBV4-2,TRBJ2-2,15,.,TGTGCCAGCAGCCAAGTAAGGCGAGGGACCGGGGAGCTGTTTTTT,CASSQVRRGTGELFF
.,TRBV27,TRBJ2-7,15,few,TGTGCCAGCAGTCCGGGGACGTCAGGGGCCTACGAGCAGTACTTC,CASSPGTSGAYEQYF
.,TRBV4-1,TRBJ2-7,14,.,TGCGCCAGCAGCCAAGTAACAGATACATACGAGCAGTACTTC,CASSQVTDTYEQYF
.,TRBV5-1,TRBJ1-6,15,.,TGCGCCAGCAGCTTTGTCGCAGGGGATAATTCACCCCTCCACTTT,CASSFVAGDNSPLHF
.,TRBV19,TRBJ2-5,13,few,TGTGCCACCAGCCAACAGGTCCAAGAGACCCAGTACTTC,CATSQQVQETQYF
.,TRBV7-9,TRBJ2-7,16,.,TGTGCCAGCAGCTTAGGCCAGGGGACGTCGTACTACGAGCAGTACTTC,CASSLGQGTSYYEQYF
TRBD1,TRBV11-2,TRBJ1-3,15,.,TGTGCCAGCAGCACCGGGACAGGGCGTGGAAACACCATATATTTT,CASSTGTGRGNTIYF
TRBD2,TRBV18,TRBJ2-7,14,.,TGTGCCAGCTCACCCGGGACTAGCAACTACGAGCAGTACTTC,CASSPGTSNYEQYF
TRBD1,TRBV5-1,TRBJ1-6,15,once,TGCGCCAGCAGCTTGGTGACAGGGAGGAATTCACCCCTCCACTTT,CASSLVTGRNSPLHF
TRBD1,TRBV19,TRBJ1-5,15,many,TGTGCCAGTAGCATATCCACAGGGGGCAATCAGCCCCAGCATTTT,CASSISTGGNQPQHF
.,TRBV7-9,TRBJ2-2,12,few,TGTGCCTTGAGACCGGGGACCGGGGAGCTGTTTTTT,CALRPGTGELFF
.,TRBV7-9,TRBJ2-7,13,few,TGTGCCAGCCTCTCCGAACGGGGCTACGAGCAGTACTTC,CASLSERGYEQYF
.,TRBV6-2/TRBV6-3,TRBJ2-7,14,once,TGTGCCAGCAGTCCCGACTGGGGCAGGTACGAGCAGTACTTC,CASSPDWGRYEQYF